The entry below describes one T cell receptor beta chain. Its antigen is unknown. Nothing much larger sits one base from this clone, and base qualities are not available. Using the deep immunoSEQ assay, TCR CDR3 regions were amplified from genomic DNA by multiplex PCR. For each cell subset, the extracted genomic DNA was distributed evenly across all wells of several immunoSEQ 96-well plates, and each plate served as one replicate. For sorted subsets, around 0.2 ug of genomic DNA, equivalent to 25,000 to 35,000 T cell genomes, went into each replicate PCR. Purified libraries were measured with a Qubit 3.0 fluorometer, size-checked on a Bioanalyzer 2100, and measured again with the KAPA Library Quantification kit. Every immunoSEQ 96-well plate was sequenced on a separate single-read 150-cycle Illumina NextSeq 550 flow cell. In the original analysis: Because the immunoSEQ output held only junctional sequences and lacked quality scores, the filtering could not match the filtering applied to full-length reads. Sequences were annotated with PyIR, a Python wrapper for IgBLAST v1.9, and V/J genes and CDR3 were assigned using IMGT germline references. Reads were removed for weak V/J assignments (E-value above 1e-6), missing CDR3, stop codons, out-of-frame junctions, or ambiguous translated residues. A V3J clonotype was defined by an identical inferred V gene, J gene, and CDR3 amino acid sequence. To compute the percentage overlap between repertoires, the number of shared unique clonotypes was divided by the size of the smaller repertoire. RTK rarefaction, the Chao1 estimator, and Recon v2.1 estimates of unobserved clonotypes were used to assess repertoire richness. OLGA was used to compute generation probabilities for all TCRbeta clonotypes that the gDNA method yielded from a handful of donors. TCRdb took this table from immuneACCESS and kept in-frame rearrangements with V and J called. Such tables lack part of the clones; where checked against another copy, unresolved V genes explain under half of the gap, and the rest is unexplained. V, J and clone size are those of that table, while D and trimming were read from the DNA. In this sample the table shows about 960,000 clones, about three quarters of which occur a single time. Together, the top ten hold about 1.5% of the sample.

The germline V gene yields SGHRS for CDR1 and YFSETQ for CDR2. Including the terminal cysteine and phenylalanine, the CDR3 comprises 17 residues. This entry keeps only the CDR3 DNA: 51 bases, framed from base 1. The junction carries 10 bases between V and J, which are trimmed by 0 bases and 0 bases respectively. This specimen belongs to a study of shared clonotypes between healthy human individuals (dated by TCRdb to about 2020). About the investigation overall: Three men and a couple of women, aged 18 to 49 years, made up the cohort. Per donor, leukapheresis produced somewhere between about 0.9 and 9 billion PBMCs. To increase sequencing depth and limit assay-specific biases, different laboratories used diverse techniques to prepare libraries and sequence TCR repertoires. The study deeply sequenced blood TCR repertoires of about five healthy adults to estimate repertoire size and the extent of clonotype sharing between individuals. For each donor, CD4 naive and CD4 memory were each given three plates, CD8 naive was given two plates, and CD8 memory was given one plate. Overall study outcomes, separate from this receptor: Compared with non-shared clonotypes, clonotypes shared by all four sorted-subset donors had higher generation probabilities. Incomplete sequencing was indicated by rarefaction of sorted-subset datasets, despite the large sequencing depth. Because the study included only a small number of donors, the genetic and exposure-history diversity represented was limited. Based on pairwise subsampling, the degree of clonotype sharing among donors was expected to be affected by sequencing depth. Naive subsets generally had larger estimated clonotype richness than memory subsets. Approximately 5% of naive CD4, roughly 3.6% of naive CD8, roughly 2.5% of memory CD4, and 0.4% of memory CD8 clonotypes were shared across several donors. Sampling was limited to blood, and TCR repertoires in tissue likely differ from TCR repertoires in blood.

The donors were healthy, HIV-negative adults with no recently reported acute infections or vaccinations. Only Caucasian adults living in Nashville, Tennessee, USA were represented among the donors. Magnetic negative selection was used to enrich CD4+ T cells, after which naive cells were positively selected on CD45RA and the negative fraction became the memory subset. Blood was collected by leukapheresis, and PBMCs were isolated by Ficoll-Histopaque density gradient centrifugation and then cryopreserved in liquid nitrogen vapor phase. Purity and quantity of every magnetically sorted T cell population were checked by analytical flow cytometry. From each sorted fraction, genomic DNA was isolated and quantified by UV absorbance on a Nanodrop 2000c.

Material for sequencing was memory CD4+ T cells sorted from blood. Taken with the paper, the label for cell subset or site translates to: CD45RA-negative fraction. The chain joins TRBV5-1 to TRBJ2-6, with a tentative D gene TRBD1 over 6 matching bases. The TCR sequence derives from a man aged 18 to 30 in good health. In nucleotide form, the sequence is TGCGCCAGCAGCTTGGGGGGACAACTCTCTGGGGCCAACGTCCTGACTTTC. Its translation reads: CASSLGGQLSGANVLTF.